The source of this T cell receptor beta chain is a study of CD8+CD57+ T cells in acquired aplastic anemia. Study background: Sorted CD4+ and CD8+ cells gave a mean 3.2 ug DNA, range 0.2 to 27.4 ug.

The TCR beta profiling, which covered VDJ combination and CDR3 sequence, was carried out using genomic DNA as the template. TCRdb ran MiXCR on the reads and lists one entry per CDR3 protein. The table has 80,000 to 100,000 distinct CDR3 sequences, less than 75% seen once; the top ten hold less than 75%. Study-level points and caveats: Patients had roughly 29 CD8+ CDR3 sequences in common with controls (the shared set).

Patients who underwent sequencing had shown CD8+CD57+ cell expansion by flow cytometry. Comments on this clonotype: The antigen is not known.

This TCR came from a human donor with aplastic anemia. The sequencing sample was made of sorted CD4+, CD8+, or CD8+CD57+ T cells (not recorded which) from PBMCs.

The CDR3: CATSDGDRVSNEQFF. The CDR3, as DNA: TGTGCCACCAGTGATGGGGACAGGGTATCCAATGAGCAGTTCTTC. J is TRBJ2-1 and V is TRBV24-1; 9 bases fit TRBD1. Per germline, CDR1 KGHDR and CDR2 SFDVKD. With 3 bases clipped from V and 6 bases from J, the junction kept 5 bases outside the gene matches. This CDR3 spans 15 amino acids.